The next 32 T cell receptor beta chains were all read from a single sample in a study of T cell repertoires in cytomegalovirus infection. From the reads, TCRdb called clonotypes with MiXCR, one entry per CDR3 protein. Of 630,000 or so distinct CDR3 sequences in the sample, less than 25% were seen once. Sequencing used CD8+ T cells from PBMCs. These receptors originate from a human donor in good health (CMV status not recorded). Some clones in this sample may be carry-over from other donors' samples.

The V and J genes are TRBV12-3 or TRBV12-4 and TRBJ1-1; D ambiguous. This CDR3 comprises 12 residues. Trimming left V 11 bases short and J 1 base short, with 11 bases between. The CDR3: CAGSLGNTEAFF. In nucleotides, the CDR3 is TGTGCCGGGTCCCTTGGGAACACTGAAGCTTTCTTT.

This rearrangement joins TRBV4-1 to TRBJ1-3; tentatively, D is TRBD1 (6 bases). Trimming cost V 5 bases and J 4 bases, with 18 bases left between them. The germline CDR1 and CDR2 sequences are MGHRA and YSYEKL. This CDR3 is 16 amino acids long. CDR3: CASSSTTGGFGNTIYF. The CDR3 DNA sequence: TGCGCCAGCAGCTCCACCACGGGGGGCTTCGGAAACACCATATATTTT.

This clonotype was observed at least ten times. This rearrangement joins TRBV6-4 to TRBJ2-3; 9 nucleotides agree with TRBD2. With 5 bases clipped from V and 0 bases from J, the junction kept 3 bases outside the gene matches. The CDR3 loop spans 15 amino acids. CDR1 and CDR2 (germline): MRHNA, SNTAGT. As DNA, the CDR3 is TGTGCCAGCAGTTTACTAGCGGGCAGCACAGATACGCAGTATTTT. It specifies CASSLLAGSTDTQYF.

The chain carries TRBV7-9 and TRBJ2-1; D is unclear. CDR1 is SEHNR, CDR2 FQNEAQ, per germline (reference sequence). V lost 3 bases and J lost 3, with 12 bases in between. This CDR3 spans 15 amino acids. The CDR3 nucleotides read TGTGCCAGCAGCTTGGTACTGGTTAACTACAATGAGCAGTTCTTC. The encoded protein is CASSLVLVNYNEQFF.

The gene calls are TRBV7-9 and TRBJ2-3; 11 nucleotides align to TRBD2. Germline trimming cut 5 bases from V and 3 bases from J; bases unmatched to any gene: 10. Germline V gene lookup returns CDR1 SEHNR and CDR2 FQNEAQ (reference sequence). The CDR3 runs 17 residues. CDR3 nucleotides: TGTGCCAGCAGCCCGACGACTAGCGGGGTTAAAACAGATACGCAGTATTTT. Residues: CASSPTTSGVKTDTQYF.

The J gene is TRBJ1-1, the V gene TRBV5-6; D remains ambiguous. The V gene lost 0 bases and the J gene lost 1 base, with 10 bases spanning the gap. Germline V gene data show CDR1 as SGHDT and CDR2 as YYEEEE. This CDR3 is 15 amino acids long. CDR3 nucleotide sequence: TGTGCCAGCAGCTTGGTTCCGACGGAGAACACTGAAGCTTTCTTT. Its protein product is CASSLVPTENTEAFF.

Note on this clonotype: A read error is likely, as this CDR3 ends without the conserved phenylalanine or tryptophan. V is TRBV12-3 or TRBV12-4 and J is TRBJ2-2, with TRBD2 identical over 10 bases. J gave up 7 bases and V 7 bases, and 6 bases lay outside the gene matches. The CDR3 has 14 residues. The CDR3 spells CASNIGTSDGELFS. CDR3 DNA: TGTGCCAGCAACATCGGGACTAGCGACGGGGAGCTGTTTTCT.

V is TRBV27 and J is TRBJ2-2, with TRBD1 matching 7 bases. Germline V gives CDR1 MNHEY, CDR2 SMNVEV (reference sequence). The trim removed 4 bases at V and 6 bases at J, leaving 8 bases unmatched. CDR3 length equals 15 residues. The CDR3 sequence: CASSSRSDRSGELFF. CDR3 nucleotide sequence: TGTGCCAGCAGTTCCCGATCGGACAGGTCCGGGGAGCTGTTTTTT.

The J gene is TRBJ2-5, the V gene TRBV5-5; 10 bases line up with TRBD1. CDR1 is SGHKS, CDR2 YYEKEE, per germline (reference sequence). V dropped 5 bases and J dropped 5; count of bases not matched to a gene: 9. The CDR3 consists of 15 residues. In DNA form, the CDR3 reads TGTGCCAGCAGTTGGCGACAGGGGGCTTTGGAGACCCAGTACTTC. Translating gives CASSWRQGALETQYF.

In nucleotides, the CDR3 is TGTGCCAGCAGCAATCCTCGGACAGGGGGCACTGAAGCTTTCTTT. Amino acids: CASSNPRTGGTEAFF. This chain joins TRBV12-3 or TRBV12-4 and TRBJ1-1; 10 positions agree with TRBD1. J lost 4 bases, V lost 6 bases, and 8 bases had no gene match. The CDR3 loop spans 15 amino acids.

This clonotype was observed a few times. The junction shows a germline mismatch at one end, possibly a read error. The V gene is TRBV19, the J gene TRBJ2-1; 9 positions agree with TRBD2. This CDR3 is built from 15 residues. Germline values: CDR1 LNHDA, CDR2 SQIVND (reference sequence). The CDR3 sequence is CASSILAGIYHEQFF. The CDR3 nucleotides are TGTGCCAGTAGTATTCTAGCGGGGATCTACCATGAGCAGTTCTTC.

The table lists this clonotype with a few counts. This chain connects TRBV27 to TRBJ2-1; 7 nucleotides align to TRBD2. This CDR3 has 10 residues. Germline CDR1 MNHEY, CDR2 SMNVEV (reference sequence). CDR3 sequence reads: CGRGEYEQFF. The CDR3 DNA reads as TGTGGCCGGGGGGAATACGAGCAGTTCTTC.

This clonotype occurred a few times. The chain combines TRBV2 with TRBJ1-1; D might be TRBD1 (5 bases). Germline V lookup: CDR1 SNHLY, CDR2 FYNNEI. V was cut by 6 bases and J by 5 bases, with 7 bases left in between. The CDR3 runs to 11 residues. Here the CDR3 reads CASRTATEAFF. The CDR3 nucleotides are TGTGCCAGCAGGACAGCAACTGAAGCTTTCTTT.

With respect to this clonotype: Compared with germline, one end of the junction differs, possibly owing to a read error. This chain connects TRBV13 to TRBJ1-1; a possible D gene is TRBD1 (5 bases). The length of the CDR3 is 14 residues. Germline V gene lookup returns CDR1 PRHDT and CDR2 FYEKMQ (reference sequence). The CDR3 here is CVSSLGGVRTEAFF. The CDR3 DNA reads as TGTGTCAGCAGCCTCGGAGGGGTTCGGACTGAAGCTTTCTTT.

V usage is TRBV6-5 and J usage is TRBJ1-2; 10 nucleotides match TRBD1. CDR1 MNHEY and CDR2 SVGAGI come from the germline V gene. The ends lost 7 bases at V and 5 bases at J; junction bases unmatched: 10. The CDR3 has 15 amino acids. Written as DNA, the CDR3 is TGTGCCAGCACCCAGGACAGGGGGAGACAATATGGCTACACCTTC. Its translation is CASTQDRGRQYGYTF.

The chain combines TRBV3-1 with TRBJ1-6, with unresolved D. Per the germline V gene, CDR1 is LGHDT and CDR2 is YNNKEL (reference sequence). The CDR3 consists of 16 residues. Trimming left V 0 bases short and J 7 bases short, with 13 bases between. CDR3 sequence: CASSQEGLRINSPLHF. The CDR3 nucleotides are TGTGCCAGCAGCCAAGAGGGTTTGCGGATAAATTCACCCCTCCACTTT.

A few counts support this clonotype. As DNA, the CDR3 is TGCAGCGTTGTGGGGGAAGGAGGGGGCTACACCTTC. Its translation: CSVVGEGGGYTF. This rearrangement joins TRBV29-1 to TRBJ1-2; D might be TRBD1 (5 bases). The length of the CDR3 is 12 residues. V was cut by 4 bases and J by 8 bases, with 14 bases left in between. Germline CDR1 SQVTM, CDR2 ANQGSEA.

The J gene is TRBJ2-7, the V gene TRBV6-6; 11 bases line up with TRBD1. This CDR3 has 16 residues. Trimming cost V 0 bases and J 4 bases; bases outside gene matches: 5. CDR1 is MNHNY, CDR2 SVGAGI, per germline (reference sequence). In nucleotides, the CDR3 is TGTGCCAGCAGTTACTCCGATGGGACAGGGGGGTACGAGCAGTACTTC. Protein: CASSYSDGTGGYEQYF.

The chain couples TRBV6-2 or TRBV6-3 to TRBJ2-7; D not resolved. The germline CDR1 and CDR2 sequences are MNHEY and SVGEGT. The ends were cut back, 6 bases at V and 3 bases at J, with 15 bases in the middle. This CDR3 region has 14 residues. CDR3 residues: CASSLRAKFYEQYV. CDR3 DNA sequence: TGTGCCAGCAGCCTCCGGGCCAAATTCTACGAGCAGTACGTC.

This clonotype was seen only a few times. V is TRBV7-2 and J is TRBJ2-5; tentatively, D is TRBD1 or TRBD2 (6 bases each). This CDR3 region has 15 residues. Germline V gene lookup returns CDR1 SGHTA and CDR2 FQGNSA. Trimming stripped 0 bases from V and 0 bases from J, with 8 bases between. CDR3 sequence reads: CASSLAGGDQETQYF. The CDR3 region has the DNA TGTGCCAGCAGCTTAGCGGGGGGCGACCAAGAGACCCAGTACTTC.

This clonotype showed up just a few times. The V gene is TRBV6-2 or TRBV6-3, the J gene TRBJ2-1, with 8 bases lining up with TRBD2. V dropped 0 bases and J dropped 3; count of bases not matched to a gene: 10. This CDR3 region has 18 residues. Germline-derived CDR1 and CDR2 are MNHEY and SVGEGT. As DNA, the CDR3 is TGTGCCAGCAGTTACTCCACAGCCGGGGGGGTTGGCTACAATGAGCAGTTCTTC. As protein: CASSYSTAGGVGYNEQFF.

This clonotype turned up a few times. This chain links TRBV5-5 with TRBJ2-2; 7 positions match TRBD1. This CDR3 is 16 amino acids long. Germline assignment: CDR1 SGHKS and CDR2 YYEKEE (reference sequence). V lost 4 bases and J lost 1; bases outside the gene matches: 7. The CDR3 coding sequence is TGTGCCAGCAGCGCGCCGGGACAGATGAACACCGGGGAGCTGTTTTTT. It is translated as CASSAPGQMNTGELFF.

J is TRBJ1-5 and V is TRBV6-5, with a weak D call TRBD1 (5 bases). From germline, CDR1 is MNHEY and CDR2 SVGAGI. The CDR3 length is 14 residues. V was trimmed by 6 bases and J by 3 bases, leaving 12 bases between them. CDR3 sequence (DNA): TGTGCCAGCAGCTCCGGGGCCAACAATCAGCCCCAGCATTTT. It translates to CASSSGANNQPQHF.

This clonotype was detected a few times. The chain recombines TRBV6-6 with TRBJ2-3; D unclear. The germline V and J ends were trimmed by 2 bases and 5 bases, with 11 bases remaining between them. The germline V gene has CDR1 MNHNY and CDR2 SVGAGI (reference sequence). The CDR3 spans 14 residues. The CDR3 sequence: CASSYIIEGDTQYF. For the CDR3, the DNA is TGTGCCAGCAGTTACATAATCGAAGGAGATACGCAGTATTTT.

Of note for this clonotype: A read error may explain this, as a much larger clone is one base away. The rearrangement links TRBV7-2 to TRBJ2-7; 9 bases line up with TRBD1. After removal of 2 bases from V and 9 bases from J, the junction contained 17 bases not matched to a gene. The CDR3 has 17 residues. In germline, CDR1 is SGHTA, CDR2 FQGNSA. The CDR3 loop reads CASSLFSTGQGDDAQYF. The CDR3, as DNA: TGTGCCAGCAGCTTATTTTCTACGGGACAGGGAGACGACGCGCAGTACTTC.

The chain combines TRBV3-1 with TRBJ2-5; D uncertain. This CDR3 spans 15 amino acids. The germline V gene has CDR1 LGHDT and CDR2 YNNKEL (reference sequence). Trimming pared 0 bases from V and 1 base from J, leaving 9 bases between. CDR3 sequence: CASSQERAIQETQYF. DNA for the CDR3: TGTGCCAGCAGCCAAGAACGCGCGATCCAAGAGACCCAGTACTTC.

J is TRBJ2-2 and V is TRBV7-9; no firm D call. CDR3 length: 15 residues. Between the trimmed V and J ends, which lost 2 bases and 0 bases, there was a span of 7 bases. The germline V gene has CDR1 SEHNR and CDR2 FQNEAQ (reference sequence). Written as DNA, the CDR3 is TGTGCCAGCAGCTTATTACAGCCGAACACCGGGGAGCTGTTTTTT. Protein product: CASSLLQPNTGELFF.

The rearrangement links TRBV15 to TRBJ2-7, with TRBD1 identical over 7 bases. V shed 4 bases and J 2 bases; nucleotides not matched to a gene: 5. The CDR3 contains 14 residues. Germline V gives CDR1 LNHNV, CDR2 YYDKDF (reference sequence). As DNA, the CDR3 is TGTGCCACCAGCATGGGACAGCTGACCTACGAGCAGTACTTC. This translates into CATSMGQLTYEQYF.

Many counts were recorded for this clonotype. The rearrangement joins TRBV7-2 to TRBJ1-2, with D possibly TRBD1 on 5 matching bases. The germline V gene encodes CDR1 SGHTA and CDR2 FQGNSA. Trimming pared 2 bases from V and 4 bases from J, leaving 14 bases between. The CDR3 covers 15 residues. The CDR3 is CASSLPNRTIYGYTF. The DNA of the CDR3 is TGTGCCAGCAGCTTACCAAACAGGACGATCTATGGCTACACCTTC.

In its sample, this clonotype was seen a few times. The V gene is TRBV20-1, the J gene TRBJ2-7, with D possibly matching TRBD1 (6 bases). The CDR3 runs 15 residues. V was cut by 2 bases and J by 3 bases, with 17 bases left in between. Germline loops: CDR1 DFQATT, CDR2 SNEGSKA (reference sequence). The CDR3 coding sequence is TGCAGTGCTAGAACAGGACAGTGGACCCTCTACGAGCAGTACGTC. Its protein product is CSARTGQWTLYEQYV.

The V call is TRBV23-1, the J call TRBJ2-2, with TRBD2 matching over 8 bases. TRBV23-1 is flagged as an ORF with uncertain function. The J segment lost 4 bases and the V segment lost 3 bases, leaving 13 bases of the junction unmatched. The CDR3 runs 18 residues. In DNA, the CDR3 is TGCGCCAGCAGTCAGCGAAGGAGAAACGGGGGGGCCACCGGGGAGCTGTTTTTT. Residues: CASSQRRRNGGATGELFF.

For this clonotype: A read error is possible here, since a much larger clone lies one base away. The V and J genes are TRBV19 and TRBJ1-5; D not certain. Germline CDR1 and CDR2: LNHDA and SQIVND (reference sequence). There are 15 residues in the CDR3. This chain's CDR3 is CVSSIEGFSNQPQHF. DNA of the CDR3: TGTGTCAGTAGTATTGAAGGGTTCAGCAATCAGCCCCAGCATTTT.